A single T cell receptor (beta chain) is shown here with its context. This record belongs to a study of T cell changes during pregnancy in multiple sclerosis. Trimming removed 10 bases from V and 5 bases from J, with 26 bases in between. The CDR3 is 16 amino acids. Generated by immunoSEQ multiplex PCR, the TCRdb table keeps only in-frame clones and is missing some. Here the sample spans 50,000 to 65,000 clones, less than 95% being singletons. This chain joins TRBV5-3 and TRBJ2-3; a weak D match, TRBD2 (6 bases). TRBV5-3 is given ORF status, its function remaining uncertain. This clonotype originated in a female donor in good health, enrolled as a control in a pregnancy study. The starting material was peripheral blood, obtained in the first trimester of pregnancy. CDR3 nucleotide sequence: TGTGCCGGATTTTGGGGCGGGACCCTCATTGGAGATACGCAGTATTTT. As protein: CAGFWGGTLIGDTQYF.